This TCR beta chain originates from a study of blood T cell repertoires in COVID-19. The protocol was immunoSEQ multiplex PCR, while the TCRdb copy is restricted to in-frame clones and leaves out a portion. The sample yields a few hundred thousand clones, over 60% seen once. This CDR3 is built from 12 residues. V was clipped by 8 bases and J by 5 bases, with 12 bases between them. This receptor was obtained from a woman between 65 and 79 years old with acute or convalescent COVID-19. The sample comprised peripheral blood. The V gene is TRBV12-3 or TRBV12-4, the J gene TRBJ2-5; D may be TRBD1 (5 bases). CDR3 coding DNA: TGTGCCAGCGGACATTCGATGGAGACCCAGTACTTC. Its protein is CASGHSMETQYF.